Below, one T cell receptor (beta chain) is given with its context. Its antigen is still unknown. No much larger clonotype is one base removed from it; base qualities were not supplied. In total, 630 or so healthy bone marrow donors made up the cohort. Cohort members were all nominally healthy when sampled, although unrecorded immune exposures were likely present. The donor tested CMV seropositive and was one of the 289 seropositive cohort members. A peripheral blood sample was provided by each donor, and peripheral blood mononuclear cells were used for TCR beta sequencing. The Qiagen DNeasy Blood Extraction Kit was used to extract genomic DNA from the blood cell samples. V lost 8 bases and J lost 6 bases, and the count of bases not matched to a germline gene is 12. According to the germline V gene, CDR1 reads MDHEN and CDR2 reads SYDVKM. The CDR3, cysteine through phenylalanine, is 16 amino acids long. The sequence is cut down to CDR3 DNA, 48 bases in frame from base 1.

The data are from a study of cytomegalovirus exposure and HLA in healthy donors (dated by TCRdb to between 2016 and 2019). Regarding the study in general: An earlier analysis of about 530 of the donors reported about 260 Gb of sequence data and roughly 120 million unique TCR beta sequences obtained from around 170 million T cells. Approximately 310 gigabases of sequencing data and roughly 90 million unique TCR sequences were included in an early release covering 550 to 650 HLA-typed donors. The genetic ancestry cluster associated with self-reported Caucasian donors included around 76% of the 398 genotyped donors. The study aimed to test whether cataloging public T cell receptors could reveal signatures of past pathogen exposure. The T cell repertoires of some 700 subjects were profiled by immunosequencing and related to cytomegalovirus serostatus. In addition to the first cohort of 650 to 800 subjects, a separate validation cohort of 100 to 150 different subjects was used. The study combined high-throughput TCR immunosequencing, statistical association of individual TCRs with disease status, and machine learning to predict cytomegalovirus infection status. In a later analysis, previously published TCR beta repertoires from 666 donors were re-analyzed and high-resolution HLA genotyping was added so that TCR occurrence patterns could be studied. The later analysis used no new phenotypic data to find candidate immune exposures, relying instead on TCR beta sequences and their occurrence across donors. To decide whether each TCR beta V gene segment behaved as functional or pseudogenic, an earlier analysis of some 600 of the donors relied on high-throughput TCR beta sequencing. Donor age, sex, ethnicity and CMV serostatus were compiled together with the repertoire data. A later genetic analysis took genome-wide SNP genotypes for about three fifths of the 666 donors and used that subset as a discovery cohort. All discovery cohort repertoires had been generated using a single sequencing platform. Both class I and class II loci were covered by HLA typing, at four-digit resolution. The number of donors typed differed by locus, with roughly 620-630 for A, B, C, DRB1 and DQB1, around 560 for DQA1, 600 to 610 for DPA1, and under 490 for DPB1. Roughly 5 DR-DQ haplotypes were treated as single units for association and clustering because of strong linkage in the cohort. Across about 380 genotyped donors of the cohort, an average of roughly 230,000 unique TCR beta nucleotide sequences per donor were sequenced, and 15% to 20% of those sequences were non-productive. Paper-wide results and their limitations: Only TCR beta chains were sequenced in this cohort, and the absence of alpha or paired-chain data limited detectable features. An earlier analysis of roughly 570 of the donors showed that most TCR beta V segments appeared in productive rearrangements either about 87% or about 30% of the time, which broadly matched IMGT annotations. Several of the top co-occurrence clusters appeared to be linked to parvovirus B19, influenza, CMV and Epstein-Barr virus, according to a later analysis. In the study, 164 TCR beta chains were listed as associated with cytomegalovirus. Some IMGT-functional V segments, including TRBV6-2 and TRBV6-3, could not be told apart with the 87-base-pair reads, so those segments were excluded. The classifier was reported to diagnose cytomegalovirus status with high specificity and sensitivity in both the original and validation cohorts. Three of the identified cytomegalovirus-associated TCR beta chains were confirmed in vitro to be specific for cytomegalovirus antigens. Sequencing depth was assumed to be roughly uniform across donors in the presence/absence analyses, though that assumption may not hold. In a later analysis, HLA-associated TCR beta chains showed more clonal expansion and lower generation probabilities than non-associated chains that were equally common. A further reported finding was that TCR beta sequences accurately predicted the HLA-A and HLA-B alleles for most subjects in the first cohort. Across donors, most TCR sequences were observed very rarely, whereas some public TCRs were present in many individuals. In a later analysis, 16,951 TCR beta sequences were associated with specific HLA alleles at a false discovery rate of 0.05. According to a later analysis, most CMV-associated TCR beta chains appeared to be HLA-restricted, and the HLA associations seemed to be driven largely by CMV exposure. The only immune exposure information available for the cohort was CMV serostatus. Because counts were too low, about 18 rarely observed V segments, including chromosome 9 orphons, were excluded from the earlier analysis of around 590 of the donors. According to a later analysis, TCR association rates differed among HLA loci, with DRB1 alleles showing the most associated TCRs and HLA-C alleles showing the fewest. The authors suggested that the approach could potentially be generalized to other disease states and immunological phenotypes. An association between a missense DCLRE1C variant and V-gene and J-gene trimming of TCR beta chains was found in a later genetic analysis and replicated in an independent cohort. Linkage disequilibrium might explain the correlated functional status among segregating V segments, but an unknown experimental factor could not be excluded. Because HLA typing was unavailable for some donors at each locus, only the typed subset was used in association tests. When HLA alleles, especially DR and DQ, strongly co-occurred, attributing TCR associations to individual alleles was difficult. A cluster of highly shared sequence variants was judged likely to represent a technical artifact of the sequencing pipeline. A later genetic analysis reported fewer N-insertions in productive TCRs among donors in an Asian-associated ancestry cluster than the approximately 700-donor mean.

The library was built by means of the immunoSEQ multiplex PCR assay. For the multiplex PCR, a mixture combining 60 forward primers for TCR Vbeta segments and 13 reverse primers for TCR Jbeta segments was used. The CDR3 region of rearranged TCR beta genes was amplified from genomic DNA by a multiplex PCR assay. Amplified TCR beta libraries were sequenced as 87-base-pair reads on the Illumina HiSeq System. In the paper's pipeline: Across the 700 or so repertoires, a later analysis counted some 80 million unique TCR beta chains, approximately 10 million of which were shared by at least two donors. To remove PCR and sequencing errors, raw reads were error-corrected and collapsed into unique sequences using a nearest-neighbor algorithm that merged closely related sequences. CDR3 sequences were aligned to IMGT reference sequences to assign V, D and J gene segments. For a sequence to be retained, a match of at least six nucleotides was required to both a V gene segment and a J gene segment. A rearrangement was called productive if the CDR3 had no stop codons and remained in frame with V and J, and every other rearrangement was called non-productive. CDR3 was defined by IMGT convention, running from the second conserved V-encoded cysteine to the conserved J-encoded phenylalanine. The earlier analysis of 587 of the donors excluded sequences that lacked an unambiguous match to a single V gene segment. In an earlier analysis of 587 of the donors, V segments were called functional above 56.7% productive rearrangements and were called segregating when the between-donor standard deviation exceeded 5%. To diagnose cytomegalovirus status from the catalog of TCR beta chain sequences, a statistical classification framework was built. In a later analysis, V and J genes were assigned by comparing TCR nucleotide sequences against IMGT/GENE-DB human TR gene sequences. Using the TCRdist pipeline, a later analysis assigned CDR3 sequences along with most-parsimonious VDJ recombination scenarios. In a later analysis, each TCR beta chain was defined by its CDR3 amino acid sequence together with its V-gene family, and reads without a unique V-gene family were excluded. To address suspected cross-contamination and a sequencing artifact, a later analysis removed around 600 highly shared, low-generation-probability nucleotide sequences. A later analysis calculated a clonal expansion index for each public chain from normalized within-repertoire ranks of inferred template counts. A later analysis computed generation probabilities with a VDJ recombination model fitted to out-of-frame rearrangements, and checked the results against IGoR. A later analysis scored TCR-TCR, TCR-HLA and TCR-CMV co-occurrence with hypergeometric tests, applying a repertoire-size bias correction to TCR pairs. A later analysis estimated false discovery rates by permuting HLA or CMV assignments 20 times. In a later analysis, co-occurring TCRs were grouped with DBSCAN, and TCRdist sequence similarity was added when clustering was performed within HLA-allele-positive subsets. Co-occurrence clustering excluded repertoires with fewer than 30,000 or more than 120,000 public chains, plus five with anomalous nucleotide sharing. TCRdb took this table from immuneACCESS and kept in-frame rearrangements with V and J called. Such tables lack part of the clones; where checked against another copy, unresolved V genes explain under half of the gap, and the rest is unexplained. V and J calls and clone size are given by that table; D and trimming were obtained from the DNA. The sample includes some 150,000 clones, with around 84% observed a single time. The ten top clones hold under 3% of the sample.

The sequenced sample consisted of PBMCs. The receptor was derived from a man aged 35-49 years in good health and CMV-seropositive. The sequence joins TRBV28 to TRBJ2-2; 10 central nucleotides agree with TRBD1. The encoded CDR3 is CASSLGGQGSAGELFF. The DNA sequence reads TGTGCCAGCTCCCTCGGGGGACAGGGGTCCGCCGGGGAGCTGTTTTTT.